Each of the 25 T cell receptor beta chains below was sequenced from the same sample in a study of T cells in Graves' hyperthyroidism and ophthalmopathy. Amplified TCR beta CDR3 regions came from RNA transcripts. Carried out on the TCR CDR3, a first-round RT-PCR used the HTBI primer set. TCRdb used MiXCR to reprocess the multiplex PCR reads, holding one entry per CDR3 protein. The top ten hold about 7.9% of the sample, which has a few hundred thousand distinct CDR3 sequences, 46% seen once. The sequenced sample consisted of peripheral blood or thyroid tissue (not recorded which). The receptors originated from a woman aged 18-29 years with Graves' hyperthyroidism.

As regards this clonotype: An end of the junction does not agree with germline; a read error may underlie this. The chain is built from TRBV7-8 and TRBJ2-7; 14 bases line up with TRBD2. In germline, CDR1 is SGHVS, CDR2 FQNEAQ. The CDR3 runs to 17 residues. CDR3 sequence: CASSQNAGLAGATEQYF. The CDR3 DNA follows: TGCGCCAGCAGCCAAAACGCGGGACTAGCGGGAGCAACCGAGCAGTACTTC. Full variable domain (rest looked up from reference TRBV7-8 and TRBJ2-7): GAGVSQSPRYKVAKRGQDVALRCDPISGHVSLFWYQQALGQGPEFLTYFQNEAQLDKSGLPSDRFFAERPEGSVSTLKIQRTQQEDSAVYLCASSQNAGLAGATEQYFGPGTRLTVT.

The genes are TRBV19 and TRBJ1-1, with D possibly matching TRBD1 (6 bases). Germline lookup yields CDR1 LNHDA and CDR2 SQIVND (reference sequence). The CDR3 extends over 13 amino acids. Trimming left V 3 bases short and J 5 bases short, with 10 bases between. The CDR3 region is CASSMSRGTEAFF. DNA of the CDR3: TGTGCCAGTAGTATGTCCAGGGGAACTGAAGCTTTCTTT.

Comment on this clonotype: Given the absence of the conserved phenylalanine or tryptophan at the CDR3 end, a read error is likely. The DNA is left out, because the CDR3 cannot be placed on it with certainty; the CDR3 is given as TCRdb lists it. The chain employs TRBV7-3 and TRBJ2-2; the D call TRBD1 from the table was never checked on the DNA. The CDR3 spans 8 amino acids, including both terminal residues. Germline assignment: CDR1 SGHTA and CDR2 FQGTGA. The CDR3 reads CASSLWGQ.

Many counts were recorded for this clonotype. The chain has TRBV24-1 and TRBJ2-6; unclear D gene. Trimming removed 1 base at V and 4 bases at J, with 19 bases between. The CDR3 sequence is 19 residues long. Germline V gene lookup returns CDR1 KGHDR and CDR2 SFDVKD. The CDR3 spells CATSDFGSPRLLGANVLTF. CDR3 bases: TGTGCCACCAGTGATTTTGGGTCTCCTCGGCTCCTCGGGGCCAACGTCCTGACTTTC.

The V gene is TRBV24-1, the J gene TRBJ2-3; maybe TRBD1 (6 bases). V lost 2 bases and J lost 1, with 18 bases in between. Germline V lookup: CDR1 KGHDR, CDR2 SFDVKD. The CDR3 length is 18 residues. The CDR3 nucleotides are TGTGCCACCAGTGATTCTGGATTACAGGGATCTGGCACAGATACGCAGTATTTT. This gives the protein CATSDSGLQGSGTDTQYF.

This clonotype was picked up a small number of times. The CDR3 sequence is CASSSGGYLRETQYF. DNA of the CDR3: TGTGCCAGCAGCTCCGGGGGGTACCTTCGAGAGACCCAGTACTTC. The V call is TRBV7-2, the J call TRBJ2-5, with TRBD2 matching 7 bases. The CDR3 is 15 residues long. CDR1 is SGHTA, CDR2 FQGNSA, per germline. The V and J ends lost 4 bases and 4 bases, in that order; junction bases with no gene match: 9.

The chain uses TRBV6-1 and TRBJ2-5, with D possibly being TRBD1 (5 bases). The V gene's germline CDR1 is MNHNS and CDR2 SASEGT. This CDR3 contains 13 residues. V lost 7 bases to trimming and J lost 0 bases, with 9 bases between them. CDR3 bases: TGTGCCAGCAAACAGGCGAACCAAGAGACCCAGTACTTC. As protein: CASKQANQETQYF.

The DNA of the CDR3 is TGTGCCAGCAGCTTAGTCCCTGGGGGGGTCAATCAGCCCCAGCATTTT. This translates into CASSLVPGGVNQPQHF. The gene calls are TRBV7-2 and TRBJ1-5; D possibly corresponds to TRBD1 (5 bases). The germline V and J ends were trimmed by 1 base and 3 bases, with 13 bases remaining between them. The CDR3 runs 16 residues. CDR1 is SGHTA and CDR2 is FQGNSA in the germline V gene.

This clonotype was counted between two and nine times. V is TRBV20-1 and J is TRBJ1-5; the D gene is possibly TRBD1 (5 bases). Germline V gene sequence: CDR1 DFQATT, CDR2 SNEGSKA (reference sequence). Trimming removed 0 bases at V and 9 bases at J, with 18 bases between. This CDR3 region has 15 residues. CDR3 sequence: CSARDVGTTVGPQHF. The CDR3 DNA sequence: TGCAGTGCTAGAGATGTTGGGACGACGGTGGGGCCCCAGCATTTT.

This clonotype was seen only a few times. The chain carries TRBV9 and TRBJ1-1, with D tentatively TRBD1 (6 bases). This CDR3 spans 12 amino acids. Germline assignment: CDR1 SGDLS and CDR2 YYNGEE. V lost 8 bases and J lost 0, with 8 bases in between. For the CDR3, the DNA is TGTGCCAGTGGACAGATGAACACTGAAGCTTTCTTT. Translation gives CASGQMNTEAFF.

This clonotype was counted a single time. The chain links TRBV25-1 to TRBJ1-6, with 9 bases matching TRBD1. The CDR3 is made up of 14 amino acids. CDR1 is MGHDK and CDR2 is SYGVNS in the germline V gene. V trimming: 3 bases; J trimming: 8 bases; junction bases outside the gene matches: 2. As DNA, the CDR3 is TGTGCCAGCAGTGAGAGGGACAGGGATTCACCCCTCCACTTT. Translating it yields CASSERDRDSPLHF.

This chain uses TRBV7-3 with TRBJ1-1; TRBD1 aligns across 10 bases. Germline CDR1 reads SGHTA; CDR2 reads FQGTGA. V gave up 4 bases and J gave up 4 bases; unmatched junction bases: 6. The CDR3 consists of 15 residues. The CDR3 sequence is CASSWFGQGVTEAFF. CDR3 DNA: TGTGCCAGCAGCTGGTTTGGACAGGGGGTCACTGAAGCTTTCTTT.

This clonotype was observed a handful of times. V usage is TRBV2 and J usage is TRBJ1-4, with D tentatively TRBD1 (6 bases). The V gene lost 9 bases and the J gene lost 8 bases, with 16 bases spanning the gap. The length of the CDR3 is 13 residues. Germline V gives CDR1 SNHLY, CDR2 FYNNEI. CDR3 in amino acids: CASYRDNREKLFF. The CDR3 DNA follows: TGTGCCAGTTACCGGGACAATCGGGAAAAACTGTTTTTT.

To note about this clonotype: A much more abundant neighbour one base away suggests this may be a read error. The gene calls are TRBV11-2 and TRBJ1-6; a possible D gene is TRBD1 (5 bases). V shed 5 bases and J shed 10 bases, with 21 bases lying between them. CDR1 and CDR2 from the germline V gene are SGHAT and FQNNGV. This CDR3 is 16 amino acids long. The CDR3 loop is CASSHLADRVRSPLHF. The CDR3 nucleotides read TGTGCCAGCAGCCACCTGGCAGACAGAGTGAGGTCACCCCTCCACTTT.

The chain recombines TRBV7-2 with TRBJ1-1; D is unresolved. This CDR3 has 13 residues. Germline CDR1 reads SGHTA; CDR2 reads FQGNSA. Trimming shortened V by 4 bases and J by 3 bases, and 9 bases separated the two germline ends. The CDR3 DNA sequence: TGTGCCAGCAGCTGGAAGTTAGACACTGAAGCTTTCTTT. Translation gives CASSWKLDTEAFF.

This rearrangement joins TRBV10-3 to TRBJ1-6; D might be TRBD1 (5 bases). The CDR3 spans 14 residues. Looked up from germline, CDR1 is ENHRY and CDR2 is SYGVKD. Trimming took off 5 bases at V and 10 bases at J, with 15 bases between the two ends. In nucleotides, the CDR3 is TGTGCCATCAGTCGAACCCAGGGACGGTCACCCCTCCACTTT. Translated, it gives CAISRTQGRSPLHF.

CDR3 in DNA: TGTGCCAGCAGCTCTGGTTCAGGGCACACCGGGGAGCTGTTTTTT. This codes for CASSSGSGHTGELFF. The rearrangement joins TRBV7-8 to TRBJ2-2; D may be TRBD1 (5 bases). The germline V and J ends were trimmed by 4 bases and 3 bases, with 12 bases remaining between them. CDR3 size: 15 residues. CDR1 and CDR2 from the germline V gene are SGHVS and FQNEAQ.

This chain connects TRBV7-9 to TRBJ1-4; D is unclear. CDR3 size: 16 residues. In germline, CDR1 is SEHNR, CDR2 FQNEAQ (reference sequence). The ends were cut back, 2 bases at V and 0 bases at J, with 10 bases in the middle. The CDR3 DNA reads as TGTGCCAGCAGCTTAAAGCCGGCTGCAACTAATGAAAAACTGTTTTTT. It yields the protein CASSLKPAATNEKLFF.

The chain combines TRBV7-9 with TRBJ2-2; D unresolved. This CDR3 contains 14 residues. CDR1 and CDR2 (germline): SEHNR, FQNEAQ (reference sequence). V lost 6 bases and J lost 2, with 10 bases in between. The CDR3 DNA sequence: TGTGCCAGCAGTAGGGCCGTAAACACCGGGGAGCTGTTTTTT. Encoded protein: CASSRAVNTGELFF.

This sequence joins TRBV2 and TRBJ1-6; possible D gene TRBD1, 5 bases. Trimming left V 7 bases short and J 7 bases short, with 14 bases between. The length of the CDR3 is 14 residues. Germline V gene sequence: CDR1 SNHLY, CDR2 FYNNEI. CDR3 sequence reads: CASTVGDLNSPLHF. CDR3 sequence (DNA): TGTGCCAGCACCGTGGGGGACTTGAATTCACCCCTCCACTTT.

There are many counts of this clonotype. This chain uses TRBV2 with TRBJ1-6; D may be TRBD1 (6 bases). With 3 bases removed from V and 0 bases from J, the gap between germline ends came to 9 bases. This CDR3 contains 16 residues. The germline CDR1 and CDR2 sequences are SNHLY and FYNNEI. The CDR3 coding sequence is TGTGCCAGCAGTGAGCCACAGGGCTCCTATAATTCACCCCTCCACTTT. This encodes CASSEPQGSYNSPLHF.

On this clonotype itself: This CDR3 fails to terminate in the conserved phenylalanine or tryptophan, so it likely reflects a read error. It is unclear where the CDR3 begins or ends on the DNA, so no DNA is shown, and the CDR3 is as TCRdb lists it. CDR3 region: CASSQEGVS. The V call is TRBV14, the J call TRBJ1-4; whether TRBD1, the table's D call, matches the DNA was not checked. The CDR3 is made up of 9 amino acids, end residues included. The V gene's germline CDR1 is SGHDN and CDR2 FVKESK.

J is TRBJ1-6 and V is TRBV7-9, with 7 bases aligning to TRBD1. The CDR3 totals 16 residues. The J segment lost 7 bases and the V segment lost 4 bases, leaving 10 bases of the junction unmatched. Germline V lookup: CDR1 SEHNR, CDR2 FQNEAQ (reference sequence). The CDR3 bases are TGTGCCAGCAGCTCACCCCTGACAGGGAGGAATTCACCCCTCCACTTT. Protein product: CASSSPLTGRNSPLHF.

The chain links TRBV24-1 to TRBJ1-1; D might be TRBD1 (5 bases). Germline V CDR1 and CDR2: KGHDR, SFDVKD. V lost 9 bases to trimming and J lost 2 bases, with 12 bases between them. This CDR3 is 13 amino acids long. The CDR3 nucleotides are TGTGCCACCCGGGACGGTAGTAACACTGAAGCTTTCTTT. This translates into CATRDGSNTEAFF.

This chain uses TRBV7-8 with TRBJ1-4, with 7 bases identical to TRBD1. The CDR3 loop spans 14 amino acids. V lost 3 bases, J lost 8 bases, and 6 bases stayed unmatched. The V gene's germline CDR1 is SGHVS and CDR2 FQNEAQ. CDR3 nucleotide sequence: TGTGCCAGCAGCTTTCGGGAAGGGGGCGAAAAACTGTTTTTT. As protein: CASSFREGGEKLFF.